The rows below give T cell receptor beta chains drawn from one sample of a study of PD-L1 blockade in urothelial cancer. Clones were read by immunoSEQ multiplex PCR, and TCRdb kept only the in-frame ones, dropping some. The table has roughly 120,000 clones, approximately 84% seen once. Source: PBMCs, taken around atezolizumab (anti-PD-L1) treatment. These receptors were obtained from a man aged 50 to 60 with urothelial cancer. The CDR3 runs from the conserved cysteine through the conserved F or W. Fields, in order: J gene, D gene, clone size, V gene, CDR3 protein, CDR3 DNA. D genes are given only for firm matches. Expanded clones are given a class, and other clones once, few, many or no size at all.

j_call: TRBJ2-2; d_call: TRBD1; clone_size: .; v_call: TRBV9; cdr3_aa: CASSVGTGGGTGELFF; cdr3_nt: TGTGCCAGCAGCGTAGGGACAGGGGGCGGCACCGGGGAGCTGTTTTTT
j_call: TRBJ2-7; d_call: TRBD2; clone_size: .; v_call: TRBV11-2; cdr3_aa: CASSFGAAGGAYEQYF; cdr3_nt: TGTGCCAGCAGCTTTGGCGCAGCGGGGGGGGCCTACGAGCAGTACTTC
j_call: TRBJ2-1; d_call: .; clone_size: .; v_call: TRBV18; cdr3_aa: CASSPNSYNEQFF; cdr3_nt: TGTGCCAGCTCACCTAACTCTTACAATGAGCAGTTCTTC
j_call: TRBJ2-2; d_call: .; clone_size: .; v_call: TRBV9; cdr3_aa: CASSVAGGNTGELFF; cdr3_nt: TGTGCCAGCAGCGTAGCTGGGGGCAACACCGGGGAGCTGTTTTTT
j_call: TRBJ1-1; d_call: .; clone_size: .; v_call: TRBV6-5; cdr3_aa: CASSPATLNTEAFF; cdr3_nt: TGTGCCAGCAGCCCCGCCACATTGAACACTGAAGCTTTCTTT
j_call: TRBJ2-7; d_call: TRBD2; clone_size: .; v_call: TRBV6-1; cdr3_aa: CASSLGLAGGSEQYF; cdr3_nt: TGTGCCAGCAGTCTGGGACTAGCGGGAGGTAGCGAGCAGTACTTC
j_call: TRBJ2-7; d_call: TRBD1; clone_size: .; v_call: TRBV19; cdr3_aa: CASSRGTGVPYEQYF; cdr3_nt: TGTGCCAGTAGTAGAGGGACAGGGGTCCCCTACGAGCAGTACTTC
j_call: TRBJ2-2; d_call: .; clone_size: .; v_call: TRBV6-1; cdr3_aa: CASSELADTGELFF; cdr3_nt: TGTGCCAGCAGTGAGTTAGCGGACACCGGGGAGCTGTTTTTT
j_call: TRBJ2-3; d_call: .; clone_size: .; v_call: TRBV4-1; cdr3_aa: CASSHNSGRTDTQYF; cdr3_nt: TGCGCCAGCAGCCATAATAGCGGACGCACAGATACGCAGTATTTT
j_call: TRBJ2-7; d_call: .; clone_size: .; v_call: TRBV5-6; cdr3_aa: CASSLRGLIGNEQYF; cdr3_nt: TGTGCCAGCAGCTTGAGGGGTTTGATAGGTAACGAGCAGTACTTC
j_call: TRBJ2-1; d_call: .; clone_size: .; v_call: TRBV18; cdr3_aa: CASSPARETEQFF; cdr3_nt: TGTGCCAGCTCACCAGCCCGGGAGACAGAGCAGTTCTTC
j_call: TRBJ1-6; d_call: TRBD1; clone_size: once; v_call: TRBV19; cdr3_aa: CASRTGVNSPLHF; cdr3_nt: TGTGCCAGTAGGACAGGGGTAAATTCACCCCTCCACTTT
j_call: TRBJ1-3; d_call: .; clone_size: .; v_call: TRBV4-2; cdr3_aa: CASSQAIPVGGGNTIYF; cdr3_nt: TGTGCCAGCAGCCAAGCTATCCCCGTTGGAGGAGGAAACACCATATATTTT
j_call: TRBJ2-2; d_call: TRBD2; clone_size: .; v_call: TRBV29-1; cdr3_aa: CSVVTSGANTGELFF; cdr3_nt: TGCAGCGTCGTAACTAGCGGGGCCAACACCGGGGAGCTGTTTTTT
j_call: TRBJ1-3; d_call: .; clone_size: .; v_call: TRBV28; cdr3_aa: CASKRLDTIYF; cdr3_nt: TGTGCCAGCAAGAGGTTAGACACCATATATTTT
j_call: TRBJ2-3; d_call: TRBD1; clone_size: few; v_call: TRBV6-5; cdr3_aa: CASSYGTGFLDTQYF; cdr3_nt: TGTGCCAGCAGTTACGGGACAGGGTTTTTAGATACGCAGTATTTT
j_call: TRBJ1-1; d_call: TRBD1; clone_size: once; v_call: TRBV7-9; cdr3_aa: CASSSKTGGATEAFF; cdr3_nt: TGTGCCAGCAGCTCAAAGACAGGGGGAGCCACTGAAGCTTTCTTT
j_call: TRBJ2-5; d_call: .; clone_size: .; v_call: TRBV11-1; cdr3_aa: CASSSKSQETQYF; cdr3_nt: TGTGCCAGCAGCTCGAAGAGTCAAGAGACCCAGTACTTC
j_call: TRBJ1-1; d_call: TRBD1; clone_size: .; v_call: TRBV30; cdr3_aa: CAWETGLNTEAFF; cdr3_nt: TGTGCCTGGGAGACAGGGCTGAACACTGAAGCTTTCTTT
j_call: TRBJ2-7; d_call: .; clone_size: .; v_call: TRBV5-5; cdr3_aa: CASSLVPGSGVQYF; cdr3_nt: TGTGCCAGCAGCTTGGTGCCGGGGTCAGGGGTGCAGTACTTC
j_call: TRBJ2-1; d_call: .; clone_size: .; v_call: TRBV12-2; cdr3_aa: CASRFLLNNEQFF; cdr3_nt: TGTGCAAGTCGCTTCTTACTGAACAATGAGCAGTTCTTC
j_call: TRBJ1-2; d_call: TRBD1; clone_size: .; v_call: TRBV19; cdr3_aa: CASSIILQGDGYTF; cdr3_nt: TGTGCCAGTAGTATCATACTACAGGGGGATGGCTACACCTTC
j_call: TRBJ2-3; d_call: .; clone_size: .; v_call: TRBV27; cdr3_aa: CASSLLANTDTQYF; cdr3_nt: TGTGCCAGCAGTTTACTGGCAAACACAGATACGCAGTATTTT
j_call: TRBJ2-2; d_call: TRBD2; clone_size: .; v_call: TRBV28; cdr3_aa: CASSYSGANTGELFF; cdr3_nt: TGTGCCAGCAGCTATAGCGGGGCGAACACCGGGGAGCTGTTTTTT
j_call: TRBJ2-2; d_call: TRBD2; clone_size: .; v_call: TRBV5-8; cdr3_aa: CASSQRLAGAPGTGELFF; cdr3_nt: TGTGCCAGCAGCCAGAGACTAGCGGGAGCCCCAGGCACCGGGGAGCTGTTTTTT
j_call: TRBJ1-1; d_call: .; clone_size: few; v_call: TRBV28; cdr3_aa: CASSPEVAGEAFF; cdr3_nt: TGTGCCAGCAGCCCGGAGGTGGCGGGAGAAGCTTTCTTT
j_call: TRBJ1-6; d_call: TRBD1; clone_size: .; v_call: TRBV6-1; cdr3_aa: CASGDRGLSPLHF; cdr3_nt: TGTGCCAGTGGGGACAGGGGGCTTTCACCCCTCCACTTT
j_call: TRBJ2-1; d_call: TRBD2; clone_size: .; v_call: TRBV2; cdr3_aa: CASGLAGVRPGINEQFF; cdr3_nt: TGTGCCAGTGGACTAGCGGGAGTGCGACCGGGTATTAATGAGCAGTTCTTC
j_call: TRBJ1-5; d_call: .; clone_size: .; v_call: TRBV11-2; cdr3_aa: CASSPNREQPQHF; cdr3_nt: TGTGCCAGCAGCCCAAACCGCGAGCAGCCCCAGCATTTT
j_call: TRBJ2-1; d_call: TRBD2; clone_size: .; v_call: TRBV7-2; cdr3_aa: CASSQPGGYNEQFF; cdr3_nt: TGTGCCAGCAGCCAACCGGGAGGGTACAATGAGCAGTTCTTC
j_call: TRBJ1-2; d_call: .; clone_size: .; v_call: TRBV11-2; cdr3_aa: CASSLVYRSTDYGYTF; cdr3_nt: TGTGCCAGCAGCTTAGTTTATCGGTCGACAGACTATGGCTACACCTTC
j_call: TRBJ2-7; d_call: TRBD2; clone_size: .; v_call: TRBV9; cdr3_aa: CASSVGLAGVVYEQYF; cdr3_nt: TGTGCCAGCAGCGTAGGCCTAGCGGGAGTTGTGTACGAGCAGTACTTC
j_call: TRBJ1-3; d_call: .; clone_size: .; v_call: TRBV7-2; cdr3_aa: CASSLQNTIYF; cdr3_nt: TGTGCCAGCAGCCTCCAGAACACCATATATTTT
j_call: TRBJ2-5; d_call: TRBD2; clone_size: .; v_call: TRBV28; cdr3_aa: CASSQIAGGIETQYF; cdr3_nt: TGTGCCAGCAGTCAGATAGCGGGAGGGATTGAGACCCAGTACTTC
j_call: TRBJ1-1; d_call: .; clone_size: .; v_call: TRBV13; cdr3_aa: CASSVGQFSGGTEAFF; cdr3_nt: TGTGCCAGCAGCGTTGGACAGTTTTCGGGCGGCACTGAAGCTTTCTTT
j_call: TRBJ2-3; d_call: TRBD1; clone_size: once; v_call: TRBV19; cdr3_aa: CASSIRDRFTDTQYF; cdr3_nt: TGTGCCAGTAGTATCCGGGACAGATTCACAGATACGCAGTATTTT
j_call: TRBJ1-1; d_call: .; clone_size: .; v_call: TRBV11-2; cdr3_aa: CASSITQGNTEAFF; cdr3_nt: TGTGCCAGCAGCATTACACAGGGGAACACTGAAGCTTTCTTT
j_call: TRBJ2-3; d_call: TRBD2; clone_size: .; v_call: TRBV5-1; cdr3_aa: CASSLTSGRDTQYF; cdr3_nt: TGCGCCAGCAGCTTGACTAGCGGGAGGGATACGCAGTATTTT
j_call: TRBJ1-5; d_call: .; clone_size: few; v_call: TRBV27; cdr3_aa: CASRAGFSNQPQHF; cdr3_nt: TGTGCCAGCAGAGCAGGGTTTAGCAATCAGCCCCAGCATTTT
j_call: TRBJ1-5; d_call: .; clone_size: .; v_call: TRBV28; cdr3_aa: CASKIRGAGANQPQHF; cdr3_nt: TGTGCCAGCAAGATAAGAGGGGCAGGGGCCAATCAGCCCCAGCATTTT
j_call: TRBJ1-1; d_call: .; clone_size: .; v_call: TRBV16; cdr3_aa: CASSSTVGGNEAFF; cdr3_nt: TGTGCCAGCAGCTCCACGGTGGGGGGGAACGAAGCTTTCTTT
j_call: TRBJ2-1; d_call: TRBD2; clone_size: .; v_call: TRBV7-2; cdr3_aa: CASSLARLAGNNEQFF; cdr3_nt: TGTGCCAGCAGCTTAGCGCGACTAGCGGGGAACAATGAGCAGTTCTTC
j_call: TRBJ1-2; d_call: .; clone_size: .; v_call: TRBV15; cdr3_aa: CATSRDLTSYGYTF; cdr3_nt: TGTGCCACCAGCAGAGATTTGACAAGCTATGGCTACACCTTC
j_call: TRBJ1-5; d_call: TRBD1; clone_size: .; v_call: TRBV6-1; cdr3_aa: CASSERQGASNQPQHF; cdr3_nt: TGTGCCAGCAGCGAAAGACAGGGGGCTAGCAATCAGCCCCAGCATTTT
j_call: TRBJ2-7; d_call: TRBD1; clone_size: few; v_call: TRBV10-2; cdr3_aa: CASNGQGARYEQYF; cdr3_nt: TGCGCCAGCAACGGACAGGGGGCTAGGTACGAGCAGTACTTC
j_call: TRBJ1-6; d_call: TRBD1; clone_size: .; v_call: TRBV7-9; cdr3_aa: CASSLPTGTGINNSPLHF; cdr3_nt: TGTGCCAGCAGCTTACCAACCGGGACAGGGATCAATAATTCACCCCTCCACTTT
j_call: TRBJ2-7; d_call: TRBD1; clone_size: once; v_call: TRBV5-1; cdr3_aa: CASSSIQGVQSAQYF; cdr3_nt: TGCGCCAGCAGCTCTATACAGGGGGTCCAAAGCGCGCAGTACTTC
j_call: TRBJ1-1; d_call: TRBD1; clone_size: few; v_call: TRBV28; cdr3_aa: CASLQGTAFF; cdr3_nt: TGTGCCAGCTTACAGGGGACGGCTTTCTTT
j_call: TRBJ2-1; d_call: TRBD2; clone_size: .; v_call: TRBV7-9; cdr3_aa: CASTVGASGRVEQFF; cdr3_nt: TGTGCCAGCACCGTGGGGGCTAGCGGGAGGGTTGAGCAGTTCTTC
j_call: TRBJ2-5; d_call: TRBD2; clone_size: .; v_call: TRBV9; cdr3_aa: CASSVVPLAGGSETQYF; cdr3_nt: TGTGCCAGCAGCGTAGTTCCACTAGCGGGAGGATCGGAGACCCAGTACTTC
j_call: TRBJ1-1; d_call: TRBD1; clone_size: .; v_call: TRBV9; cdr3_aa: CASSVENRGEAFF; cdr3_nt: TGTGCCAGCAGCGTAGAGAACAGGGGTGAAGCTTTCTTT
j_call: TRBJ2-1; d_call: .; clone_size: .; v_call: TRBV27; cdr3_aa: CASSLTGPSSYNEQFF; cdr3_nt: TGTGCCAGCAGTCTAACAGGGCCCAGCTCCTACAATGAGCAGTTCTTC
j_call: TRBJ2-7; d_call: TRBD1; clone_size: .; v_call: TRBV13; cdr3_aa: CASSTTDRGLFYEQYF; cdr3_nt: TGTGCCAGCAGCACTACAGACAGGGGACTCTTCTACGAGCAGTACTTC
j_call: TRBJ2-3; d_call: TRBD2; clone_size: .; v_call: TRBV5-5; cdr3_aa: CASSPSGTTDTQYF; cdr3_nt: TGTGCCAGCAGCCCGAGCGGGACCACAGATACGCAGTATTTT
j_call: TRBJ1-5; d_call: .; clone_size: once; v_call: TRBV4-2; cdr3_aa: CASSQDPQRANQPQHF; cdr3_nt: TGTGCCAGCAGCCAAGATCCCCAGAGGGCCAATCAGCCCCAGCATTTT
j_call: TRBJ2-1; d_call: TRBD2; clone_size: .; v_call: TRBV10-3; cdr3_aa: CAISGGTSGHNEQFF; cdr3_nt: TGTGCCATCAGTGGGGGGACTAGCGGGCACAATGAGCAGTTCTTC
j_call: TRBJ1-6; d_call: .; clone_size: .; v_call: TRBV30; cdr3_aa: CAWSVRWGLSYNSPLHF; cdr3_nt: TGTGCCTGGAGTGTACGTTGGGGGCTGTCCTATAATTCACCCCTCCACTTT
j_call: TRBJ2-6; d_call: .; clone_size: .; v_call: TRBV27; cdr3_aa: CASSLGAGGTGANVLTF; cdr3_nt: TGTGCCAGCAGTTTAGGTGCTGGGGGGACTGGGGCCAACGTCCTGACTTTC
j_call: TRBJ2-1; d_call: .; clone_size: .; v_call: TRBV2; cdr3_aa: CASSEEGAPVNEQFF; cdr3_nt: TGTGCCAGCAGTGAGGAGGGGGCGCCAGTCAATGAGCAGTTCTTC
j_call: TRBJ2-5; d_call: TRBD2; clone_size: few; v_call: TRBV5-1; cdr3_aa: CASSLGGGEETQYF; cdr3_nt: TGCGCCAGCAGCTTGGGCGGGGGGGAAGAGACCCAGTACTTC